This T cell receptor beta chain was identified in a study of beta chain features in type 1 diabetes. Findings and limits, study-wide: PCR might favor shorter templates, but any such skew would affect patients and controls equally. VDJ junctions from type 1 diabetes patients carried fewer insertions and larger deletions.

This clone was picked up a small number of times. Antigen: not known. Stem cell-like memory, regulatory, central memory and naive CD4+ cells were sorted via CD45RO/CCR7/CD25/CD127/CD95/CD27. This CDR3 region has 14 residues. Germline lookup yields CDR1 SGHRS and CDR2 YFSETQ. V lost 5 bases to trimming and J lost 3 bases; unmatched junction nucleotides: 5. Expressed TCRB transcripts were sequenced after all isolated RNA was converted to cDNA. It was found that naive, central memory and regulatory T cell samples averaged around 3.8 million reads. Here immunoSEQ multiplex PCR was the method, and the copy in TCRdb shows in-frame clones only, minus some. In the table there are more than 350,000 clones, approximately 10% of which are singletons.

The chain recombines TRBV5-1 with TRBJ1-5; 7 bases agree with TRBD1. The sequenced sample was naive CD4+ T cells from blood. This sequence was found in a woman between 18 and 29 years old in good health. CDR3 amino acids: CASSVTGDNQPQHF. The CDR3 DNA reads TGCGCCAGCAGTGTAACAGGGGACAATCAGCCCCAGCATTTT.